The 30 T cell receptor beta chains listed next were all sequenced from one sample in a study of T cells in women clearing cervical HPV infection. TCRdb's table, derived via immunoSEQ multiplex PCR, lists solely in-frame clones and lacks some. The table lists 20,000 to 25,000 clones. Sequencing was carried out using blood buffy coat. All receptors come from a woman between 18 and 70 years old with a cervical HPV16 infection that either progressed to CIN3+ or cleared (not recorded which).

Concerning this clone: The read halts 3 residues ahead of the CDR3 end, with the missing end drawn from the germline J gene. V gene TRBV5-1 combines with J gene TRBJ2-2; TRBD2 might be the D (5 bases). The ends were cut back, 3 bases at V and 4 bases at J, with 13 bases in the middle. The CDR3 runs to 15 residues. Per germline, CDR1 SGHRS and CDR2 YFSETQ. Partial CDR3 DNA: TGCGCCAGCAGCTGGACTTCAGGAGCCACCGGGGAG. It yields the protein CASSWTSGATGE. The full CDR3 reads CASSWTSGATGELFF.

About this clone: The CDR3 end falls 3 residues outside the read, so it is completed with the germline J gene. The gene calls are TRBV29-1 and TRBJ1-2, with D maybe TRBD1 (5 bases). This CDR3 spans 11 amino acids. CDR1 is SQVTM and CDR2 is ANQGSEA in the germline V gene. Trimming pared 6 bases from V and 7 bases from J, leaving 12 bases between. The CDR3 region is CSVLGLGGYTF. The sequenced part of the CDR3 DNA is TGCAGCGTATTGGGGCTGGGTGGC.

CDR3 DNA (partial): TGCGCCAGCAGGGGGTGGGGACTAGCGGGAGAGGAGACC. The encoded protein is CASRGWGLAGEET. From start to end, the CDR3 is CASRGWGLAGEETQYF. The gene calls are TRBV5-1 and TRBJ2-5; 14 nucleotides line up with TRBD2. The read halts 3 residues ahead of the CDR3 end, with the missing end drawn from the germline J gene. The trim removed 5 bases at V and 5 bases at J, leaving 8 bases unmatched. The CDR3 is 16 residues long. The V gene's germline CDR1 is SGHRS and CDR2 YFSETQ.

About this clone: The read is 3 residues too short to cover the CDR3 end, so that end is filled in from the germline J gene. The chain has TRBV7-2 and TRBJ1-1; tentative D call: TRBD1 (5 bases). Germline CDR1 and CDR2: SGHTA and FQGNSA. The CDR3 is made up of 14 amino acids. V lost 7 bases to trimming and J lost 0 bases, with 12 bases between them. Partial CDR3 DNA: TGTGCCAGCAACACGGGACTCATGAACACTGAA. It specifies CASNTGLMNTE. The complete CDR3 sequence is CASNTGLMNTEAFF.

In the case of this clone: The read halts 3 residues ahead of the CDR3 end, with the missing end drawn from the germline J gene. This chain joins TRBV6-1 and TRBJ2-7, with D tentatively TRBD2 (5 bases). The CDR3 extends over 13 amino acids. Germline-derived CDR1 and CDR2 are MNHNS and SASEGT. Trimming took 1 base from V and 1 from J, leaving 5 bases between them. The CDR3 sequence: CASSEGGSYEQYF. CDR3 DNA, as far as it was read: TGTGCCAGCAGTGAAGGAGGGTCCTACGAG.

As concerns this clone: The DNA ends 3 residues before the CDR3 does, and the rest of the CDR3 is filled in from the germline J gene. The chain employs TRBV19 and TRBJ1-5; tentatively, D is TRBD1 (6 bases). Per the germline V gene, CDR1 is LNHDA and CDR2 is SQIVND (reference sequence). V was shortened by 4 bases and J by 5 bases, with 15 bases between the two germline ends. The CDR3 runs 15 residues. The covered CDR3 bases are TGTGCCAGTAGTAGAGGGACACGGTCCTATCAGCCC. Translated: CASSRGTRSYQP. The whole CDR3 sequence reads CASSRGTRSYQPQHF.

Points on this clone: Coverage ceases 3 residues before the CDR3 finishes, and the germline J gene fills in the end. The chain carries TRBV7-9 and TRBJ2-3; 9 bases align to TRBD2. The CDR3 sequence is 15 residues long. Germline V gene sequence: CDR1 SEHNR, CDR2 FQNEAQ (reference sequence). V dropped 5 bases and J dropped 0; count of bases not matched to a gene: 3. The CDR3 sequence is CASSRLAVSTDTQYF. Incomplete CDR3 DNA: TGTGCCAGCAGCAGACTAGCGGTTAGCACAGATACG.

The CDR3 DNA, read in part, is TGTGCCAGTAGTCAACTAGCGGGAGTTGCGAACACCGGGGAG. Its translation: CASSQLAGVANTGE. The complete CDR3 protein is CASSQLAGVANTGELFF. The chain combines TRBV19 with TRBJ2-2; the match to TRBD2 covers 11 bases. The read terminates 3 residues ahead of where the CDR3 ends, so the germline J gene completes it. The germline V gene encodes CDR1 LNHDA and CDR2 SQIVND (reference sequence). Trimming cost V 5 bases and J 0 bases; bases outside gene matches: 5. The CDR3 contains 17 residues.

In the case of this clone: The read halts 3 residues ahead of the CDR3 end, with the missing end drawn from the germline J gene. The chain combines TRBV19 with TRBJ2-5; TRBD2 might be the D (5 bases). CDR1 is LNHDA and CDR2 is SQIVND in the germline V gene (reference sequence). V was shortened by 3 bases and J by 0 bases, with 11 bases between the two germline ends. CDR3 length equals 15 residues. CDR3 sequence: CASSMTTLYQETQYF. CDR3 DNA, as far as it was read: TGTGCCAGTAGTATGACTACATTATACCAAGAGACC.

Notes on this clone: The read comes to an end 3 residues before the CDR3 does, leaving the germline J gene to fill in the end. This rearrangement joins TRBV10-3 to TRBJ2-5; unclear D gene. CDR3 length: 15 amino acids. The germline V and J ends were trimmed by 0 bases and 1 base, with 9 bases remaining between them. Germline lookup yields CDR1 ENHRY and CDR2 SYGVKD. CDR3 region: CAISESRRIQETQYF. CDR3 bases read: TGTGCCATCAGTGAGTCCCGGCGGATCCAAGAGACC.

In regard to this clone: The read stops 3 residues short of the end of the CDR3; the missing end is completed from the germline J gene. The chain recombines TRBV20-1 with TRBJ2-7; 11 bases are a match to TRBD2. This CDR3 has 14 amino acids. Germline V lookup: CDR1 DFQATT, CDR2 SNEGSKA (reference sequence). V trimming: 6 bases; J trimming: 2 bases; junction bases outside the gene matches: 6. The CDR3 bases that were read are TGCAGTGCGCCTACTAGCGGGGGAGCCTACGAG. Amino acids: CSAPTSGGAYE. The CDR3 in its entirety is CSAPTSGGAYEQYF.

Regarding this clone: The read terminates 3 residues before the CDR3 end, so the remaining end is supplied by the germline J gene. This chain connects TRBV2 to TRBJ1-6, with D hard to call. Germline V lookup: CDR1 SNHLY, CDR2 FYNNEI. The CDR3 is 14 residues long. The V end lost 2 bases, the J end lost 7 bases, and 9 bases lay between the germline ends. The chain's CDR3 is CASSEWAENSPLHF. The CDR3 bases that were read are TGTGCCAGCAGTGAATGGGCAGAGAATTCACCC.

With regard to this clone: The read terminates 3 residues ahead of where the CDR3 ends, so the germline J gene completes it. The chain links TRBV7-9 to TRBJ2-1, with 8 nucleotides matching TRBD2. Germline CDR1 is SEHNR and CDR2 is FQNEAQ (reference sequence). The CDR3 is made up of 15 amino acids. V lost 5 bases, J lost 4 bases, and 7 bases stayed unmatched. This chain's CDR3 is CASSHGLARYNEQFF. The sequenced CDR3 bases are TGTGCCAGCAGCCACGGACTAGCCCGGTACAATGAG.

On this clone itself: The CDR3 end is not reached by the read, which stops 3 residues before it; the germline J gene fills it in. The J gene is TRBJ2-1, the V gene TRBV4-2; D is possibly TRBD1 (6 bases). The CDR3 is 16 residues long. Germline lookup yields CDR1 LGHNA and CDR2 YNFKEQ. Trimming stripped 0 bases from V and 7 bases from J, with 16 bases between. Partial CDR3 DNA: TGTGCCAGCAGCCAAGATCATCTATTAGGGGGTAATGAG. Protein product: CASSQDHLLGGNE. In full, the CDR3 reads CASSQDHLLGGNEQFF.

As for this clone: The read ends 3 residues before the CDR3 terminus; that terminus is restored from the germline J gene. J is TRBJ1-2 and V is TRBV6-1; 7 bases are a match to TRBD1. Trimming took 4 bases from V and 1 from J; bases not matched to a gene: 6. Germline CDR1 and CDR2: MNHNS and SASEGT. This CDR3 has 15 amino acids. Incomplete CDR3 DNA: TGTGCCAGCAGTGCCCCCGGGACAGTTAACTATGGC. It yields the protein CASSAPGTVNYG. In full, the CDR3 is CASSAPGTVNYGYTF.

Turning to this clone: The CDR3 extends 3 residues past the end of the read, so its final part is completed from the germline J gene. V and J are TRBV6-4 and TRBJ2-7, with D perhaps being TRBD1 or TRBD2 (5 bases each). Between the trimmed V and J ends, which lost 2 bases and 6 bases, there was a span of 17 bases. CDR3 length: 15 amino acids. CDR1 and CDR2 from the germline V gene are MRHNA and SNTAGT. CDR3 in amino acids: CASSDPRGRVTEQYF. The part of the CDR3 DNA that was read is TGTGCCAGCAGTGACCCGAGGGGCAGGGTCACCGAG.

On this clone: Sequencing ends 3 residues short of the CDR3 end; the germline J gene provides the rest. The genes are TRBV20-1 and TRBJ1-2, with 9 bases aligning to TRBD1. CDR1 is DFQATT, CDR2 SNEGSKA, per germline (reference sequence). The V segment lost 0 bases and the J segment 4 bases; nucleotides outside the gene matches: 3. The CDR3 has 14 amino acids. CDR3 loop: CSARDGGQGYGYTF. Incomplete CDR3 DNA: TGCAGTGCTAGAGATGGGGGACAGGGCTATGGC.

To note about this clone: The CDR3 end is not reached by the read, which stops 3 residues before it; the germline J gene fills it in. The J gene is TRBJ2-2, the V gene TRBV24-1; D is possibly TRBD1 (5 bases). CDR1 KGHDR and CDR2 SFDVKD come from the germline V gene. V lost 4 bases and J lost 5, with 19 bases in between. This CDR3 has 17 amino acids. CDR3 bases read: TGTGCCACCAGTGACTCCCGACAGATTAGAGATACCGGGGAG. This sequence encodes CATSDSRQIRDTGE. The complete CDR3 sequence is CATSDSRQIRDTGELFF.

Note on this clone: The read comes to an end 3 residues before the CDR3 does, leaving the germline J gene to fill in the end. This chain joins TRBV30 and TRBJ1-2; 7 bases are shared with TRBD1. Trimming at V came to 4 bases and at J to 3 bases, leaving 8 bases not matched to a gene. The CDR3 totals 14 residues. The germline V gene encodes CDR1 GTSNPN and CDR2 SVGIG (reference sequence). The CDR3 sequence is CAWTGPGTDYGYTF. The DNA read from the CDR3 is TGTGCCTGGACCGGCCCCGGGACAGACTATGGC.

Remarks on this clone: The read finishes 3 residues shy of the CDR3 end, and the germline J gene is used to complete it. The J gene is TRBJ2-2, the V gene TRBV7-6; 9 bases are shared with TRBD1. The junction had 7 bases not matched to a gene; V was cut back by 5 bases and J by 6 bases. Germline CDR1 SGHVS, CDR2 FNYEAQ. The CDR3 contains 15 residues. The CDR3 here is CASSRTGVIPGELFF. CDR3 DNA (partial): TGTGCCAGCAGCCGGACAGGGGTGATTCCCGGGGAG.

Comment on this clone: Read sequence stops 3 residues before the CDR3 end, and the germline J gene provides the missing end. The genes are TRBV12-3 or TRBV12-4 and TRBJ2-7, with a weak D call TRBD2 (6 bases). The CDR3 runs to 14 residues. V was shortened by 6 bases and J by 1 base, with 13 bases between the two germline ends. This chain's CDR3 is CASSRGGSSYEQYF. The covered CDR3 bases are TGTGCCAGCAGCCGGGGAGGTAGTTCCTACGAG.

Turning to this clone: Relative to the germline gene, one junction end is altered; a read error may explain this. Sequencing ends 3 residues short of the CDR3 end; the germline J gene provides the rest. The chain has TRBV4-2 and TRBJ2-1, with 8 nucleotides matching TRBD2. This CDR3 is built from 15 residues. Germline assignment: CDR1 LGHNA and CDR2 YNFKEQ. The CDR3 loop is CASSQVTSDYNEQFF. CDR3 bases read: TGCGCCAGCAGCCAAGTGACTAGCGACTACAATGAG.

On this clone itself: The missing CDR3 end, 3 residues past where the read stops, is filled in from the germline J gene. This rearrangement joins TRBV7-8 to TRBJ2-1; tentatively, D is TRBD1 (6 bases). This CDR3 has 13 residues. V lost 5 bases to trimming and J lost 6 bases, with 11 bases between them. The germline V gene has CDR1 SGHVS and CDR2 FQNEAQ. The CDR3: CASSPDRSNEQFF. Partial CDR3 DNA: TGTGCCAGCAGCCCCGACAGGAGCAATGAG.

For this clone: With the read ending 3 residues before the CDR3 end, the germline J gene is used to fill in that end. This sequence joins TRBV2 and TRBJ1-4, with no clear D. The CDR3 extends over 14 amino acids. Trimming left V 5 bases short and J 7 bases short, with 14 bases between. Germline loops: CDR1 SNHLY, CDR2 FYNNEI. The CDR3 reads CASSYLGSGEKLFF. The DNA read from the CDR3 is TGTGCCAGCAGTTACTTGGGGAGCGGTGAAAAA.

CDR3 loop: CASSSTAGHSYEQYF. The CDR3 bases that were read are TGTGCCAGCTCCTCAACGGCGGGACATTCCTACGAG. The chain has TRBV18 and TRBJ2-7; the D gene could be TRBD1 or TRBD2 (6 bases each). Read sequence stops 3 residues before the CDR3 end, and the germline J gene provides the missing end. CDR1 is KGHSH, CDR2 LQKENI, per germline. The CDR3 runs 15 residues. Trimming removed 6 bases from V and 1 base from J, with 16 bases in between.

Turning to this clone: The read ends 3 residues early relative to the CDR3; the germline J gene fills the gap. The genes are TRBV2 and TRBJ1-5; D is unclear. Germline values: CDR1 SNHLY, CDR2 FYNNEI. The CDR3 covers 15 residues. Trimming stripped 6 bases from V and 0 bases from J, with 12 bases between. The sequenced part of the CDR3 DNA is TGTGCCAGCAGGCGCGGACTGAATAGCAATCAGCCC. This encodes CASRRGLNSNQP. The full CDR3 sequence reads CASRRGLNSNQPQHF.

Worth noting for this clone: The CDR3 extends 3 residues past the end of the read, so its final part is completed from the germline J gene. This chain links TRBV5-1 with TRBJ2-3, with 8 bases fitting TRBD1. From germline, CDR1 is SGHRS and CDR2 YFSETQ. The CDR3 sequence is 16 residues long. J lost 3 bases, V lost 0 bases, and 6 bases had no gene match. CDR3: CASSLVLTGGTDTQYF. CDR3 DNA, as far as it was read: TGCGCCAGCAGCTTGGTCCTTACAGGGGGGACAGATACG.

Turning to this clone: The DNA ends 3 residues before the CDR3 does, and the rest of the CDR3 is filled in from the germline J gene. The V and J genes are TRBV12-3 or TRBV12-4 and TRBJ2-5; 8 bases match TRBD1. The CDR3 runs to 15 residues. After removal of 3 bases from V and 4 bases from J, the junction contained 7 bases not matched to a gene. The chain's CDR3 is CASSFVGQAGETQYF. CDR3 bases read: TGTGCCAGCAGTTTTGTGGGACAGGCAGGAGAGACC.

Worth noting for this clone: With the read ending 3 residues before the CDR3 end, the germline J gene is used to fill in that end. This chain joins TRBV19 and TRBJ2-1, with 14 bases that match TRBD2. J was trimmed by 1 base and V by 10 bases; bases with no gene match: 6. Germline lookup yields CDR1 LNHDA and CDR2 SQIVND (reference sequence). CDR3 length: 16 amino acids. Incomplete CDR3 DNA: TGTGCCACACAGGGACTAGCGGGAGTATCCTACAATGAG. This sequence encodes CATQGLAGVSYNE. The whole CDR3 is CATQGLAGVSYNEQFF. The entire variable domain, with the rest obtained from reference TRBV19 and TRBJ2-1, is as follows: DGGITQSPKYLFRKEGQNVTLSCEQNLNHDAMYWYRQDPGQGLRLIYYSQIVNDFQKGDIAEGYSVSREKKESFPLTVTSAQKNPTAFYLCATQGLAGVSYNEQFFGPGTRLTVL.

CDR3 residues: CASSSDYYGYTF. The covered CDR3 bases are TGTGCCAGCAGTAGTGATTACTATGGC. The rearrangement uses TRBV7-9 and TRBJ1-2; D uncertain. Read data end 3 residues before the CDR3 end; the end is taken from the germline J gene. The CDR3 loop spans 12 amino acids. Per the germline V gene, CDR1 is SEHNR and CDR2 is FQNEAQ (reference sequence). V lost 6 bases and J lost 3, with 8 bases in between.